Described below is a single T cell receptor beta chain sequence and its context. Its antigen remains unknown. These data originate in a study of T cell repertoires in cytomegalovirus infection. General study results and limits: HLA-C-restricted CMV clonotypes gave the most frequent clonotype in two of eight donors.

Germline-derived CDR1 and CDR2 are LGHNA and YNFKEQ. The CDR3 is made up of 14 amino acids. The V and J ends lost 4 bases and 7 bases respectively, with 14 bases between them. TCRdb reprocessed the reads with MiXCR, giving one entry per CDR3 protein. The table has around 630,000 distinct CDR3 sequences, roughly 26% seen once. The chain is built from TRBV4-2 and TRBJ2-1, with a tentative D call TRBD2 (6 bases). Sequencing input: CD8+ T cells from PBMCs. The clonotype comes from a human donor in good health (CMV status not recorded). Some clones in this sample may be carry-over from other donors' samples. DNA for the CDR3: TGTGCCAGCAGCCCGAGCCTGGGGACTAATGAGCAGTTCTTC. Protein: CASSPSLGTNEQFF.